A selection of T cell receptor beta chains follows, all from one sample in a study of blood T cells in healthy people across ages. Each CDR3 protein is one row after TCRdb ran MiXCR on the 5' RACE reads. The data contain 1.5 million to 1.9 million distinct CDR3 sequences, 35% to 45% of them singletons. The material sequenced was blood. The receptors originated from a woman between 18 and 29 years old in good health. CDR3s include the opening cysteine and the closing phenylalanine or tryptophan. The order of the fields is V gene, D gene, clone size, J gene, CDR3 DNA, CDR3 protein. D genes are given only for firm matches. Clone size is not always given. Where it is, it says once, few, many or a class for expanded clones.

TRBV7-9	TRBD1	.	TRBJ2-5	TGTGCCAGCAGATTGGGACAGGGGTTTCAAGAGACCCAGTACTTC	CASRLGQGFQETQYF
TRBV20-1	TRBD1	few	TRBJ1-1	TGCAGTGCTAGAGGGACAGGGGACACTGAAGCTTTCTTT	CSARGTGDTEAFF
TRBV20-1	.	many	TRBJ2-7	TGCAGTGCTAATCGGGACGCCTACGAGCAGTACTTC	CSANRDAYEQYF
TRBV14	.	few	TRBJ2-7	TGTGCCAGCAGCCATGCCTCCGAGCAGTACTTC	CASSHASEQYF
TRBV5-1	TRBD1	.	TRBJ1-2	TGCGCCAGCAGCCCTGGGGGGAGCCGACAGGGGACCCACTATGGCTACACCTTC	CASSPGGSRQGTHYGYTF
TRBV20-1	.	few	TRBJ2-5	TGCAGTGCTAGAGAATATTATCGGTTAGAGACCCAGTACTTC	CSAREYYRLETQYF
TRBV20-1	TRBD2	.	TRBJ2-1	TGCAGTGCTAGGGACCCCATTGCGGGAGAGTACAATGAGCAGTTCTTC	CSARDPIAGEYNEQFF
TRBV20-1	.	few	TRBJ1-1	TGCAGTGCTAGAGATCTGGCAGGCACTGAAGCTTTCTTT	CSARDLAGTEAFF
TRBV7-6	.	.	TRBJ2-4	TGTGCCAGCAGCTTAGGTTCAGTCGCGGCCAAAAACATTCAGTACTTC	CASSLGSVAAKNIQYF
TRBV11-2	.	once	TRBJ1-4	TGTGCCAGCTCGGGGCGGAATAATGAAAAACTGTTTTTT	CASSGRNNEKLFF
TRBV20-1	.	few	TRBJ1-2	TGCAGTGCTAGCCTTCACCAAAGCTACACCTTC	CSASLHQSYTF
TRBV25-1	.	few	TRBJ2-3	TGTGCCAGCCAGGACCGGGTGGATACGCAGTATTTT	CASQDRVDTQYF
TRBV7-2	.	few	TRBJ1-1	TGTGCCAGCAGCCTGAGCGGCAGGGTCCACACTGAAGCTTTCTTT	CASSLSGRVHTEAFF
TRBV4-3	TRBD1	.	TRBJ1-4	TGCGCCAGCAGCCAAGACCCCAGGGGGGCTAATGAAAAACTGTTTTTT	CASSQDPRGANEKLFF
TRBV21-1	.	few	TRBJ2-7	TGTGCCAGCAGCCTCCCCTCCCGGACACTCTACGAGCAGTACTTC	CASSLPSRTLYEQYF
TRBV11-2	TRBD2	.	TRBJ2-3	TGTGCCAGCAGCCCCAATAGGGGACTAGCTAGTGAGACGCAGTATTTT	CASSPNRGLASETQYF
TRBV20-1	.	.	TRBJ2-1	TGCAGTGGCCGCCGGGATCTCTACAATGAGCAGTTCTTC	CSGRRDLYNEQFF
TRBV11-1	.	.	TRBJ2-5	TGTGCCAACAGCTTACATAACAGGGAAGAGACCCAGTACTTC	CANSLHNREETQYF
TRBV20-1	.	once	TRBJ2-7	TGCAGTGCTAGGGTTGGGGACAACTCCTACGAGCAGTACTTC	CSARVGDNSYEQYF
TRBV20-1	.	.	TRBJ2-1	TGCAGTGCTAGATCGGTCAGGGGGGTTTACAATGAGCAGTTCTTC	CSARSVRGVYNEQFF
TRBV7-2	.	.	TRBJ2-1	TGTGCCAGCAGCTTAAAGGGGATCGGGAGCTCCTACAATGAGCAGTTCTTC	CASSLKGIGSSYNEQFF
TRBV7-2	TRBD2	few	TRBJ2-2	TGTGCCAGCAGTCTATCAGCGGGGTGGGTCGGGGAGCTGTTTTTT	CASSLSAGWVGELFF
TRBV20-1	.	.	TRBJ2-2	TGCAGTGCTCCTGGACTTCCCGGGGAGCTGTTTTTT	CSAPGLPGELFF
TRBV2	.	.	TRBJ1-4	TGTGCCAGCAGCTACAACAGCCCTTCAACTAATGAAAAACTGTTTTTT	CASSYNSPSTNEKLFF
TRBV12-3/TRBV12-4	.	.	TRBJ1-4	TGTGCCAGCAGTTTAGGTGCACTGGGAAAACTGTTTTTT	CASSLGALGKLFF
TRBV6-5	.	.	TRBJ2-3	TGTGCCAGCAGTTACTCCCGAATCACAGATACGCAGTATTTT	CASSYSRITDTQYF
TRBV7-9	TRBD2	.	TRBJ2-1	TGTGCCAGCAGCTTACTACGAGGGACAGGGACTAGCGGGAGGAACAATGAGCAGTTCTTC	CASSLLRGTGTSGRNNEQFF
TRBV30	TRBD1	.	TRBJ1-1	TGTGCCTGGAGGGACAGGGGGCTGAACACTGAAGCTTTCTTT	CAWRDRGLNTEAFF
TRBV10-3	TRBD1	once	TRBJ1-4	TGTGCCATCAGACCCGGGACAGGGTATGAAAAACTGTTTTTT	CAIRPGTGYEKLFF
TRBV5-1	.	.	TRBJ1-1	TGCGCCAGCAGGGGGAAGAGTGGCACTGAAGCTTTCTTT	CASRGKSGTEAFF
TRBV12-3/TRBV12-4	.	.	TRBJ1-3	TGTGCCAGCAGGGACAGTAGAATACTCTCTGGAAACACCATATATTTT	CASRDSRILSGNTIYF
TRBV6-6	.	few	TRBJ1-5	TGTGCCAGCAGTTACTTCCCCGGAGGGCCCAATCAGCCCCAGCATTTT	CASSYFPGGPNQPQHF
TRBV7-9	TRBD2	few	TRBJ2-1	TGTGCCAGCAGCTTTAGTAGCGGGTATAGATATGAGCAGTTCTTC	CASSFSSGYRYEQFF
TRBV7-2	.	.	TRBJ1-5	TGTGCCAGCAGCTCGTTAAGGGGTGTGAATCAGCCCCAGCATTTT	CASSSLRGVNQPQHF
TRBV20-1	TRBD2	.	TRBJ2-1	TGCAGTGCTAGGACGGGGGCGGGAGGGCCCTCCATATACAATGAGCAGTTCTTC	CSARTGAGGPSIYNEQFF
TRBV5-1	.	.	TRBJ2-3	TGCGCCAGCAGCTTGTCTTTCCGTTTAGGAGATACGCAGTATTTT	CASSLSFRLGDTQYF
TRBV30	.	.	TRBJ2-2	TGTGCCTGGAGTGCAAGGAACACCGGGGAGCTGTTTTTT	CAWSARNTGELFF
TRBV4-3	.	.	TRBJ2-7	TGCGCCAGCAGCCAAAACGCGGTACCCCACTCCTACAATGAGCAGTACTTC	CASSQNAVPHSYNEQYF
TRBV7-2	TRBD1	.	TRBJ2-1	TGTGCCAGCAGCTTCGGGACAGGGGTGCAGAATGAGCAGTTCTTC	CASSFGTGVQNEQFF
TRBV20-1	.	few	TRBJ1-2	TGCAGTGCTAGAGATGGGAACCGGGAAAGCTATGGCTACACCTTC	CSARDGNRESYGYTF
TRBV12-3/TRBV12-4	.	few	TRBJ1-1	TGTGCCAGCAGTTACAAGGACATGAACACTGAAGCTTTCTTT	CASSYKDMNTEAFF
TRBV6-2/TRBV6-3	.	.	TRBJ2-7	TGTGCCGCCGAGACAGGTCTGGGCGAGCAGTACTTC	CAAETGLGEQYF
TRBV19	TRBD1	.	TRBJ2-1	TGTACCAGTAGTACCCGGGACAGGGGCAATGAGCAGTTCTTC	CTSSTRDRGNEQFF
TRBV7-2	TRBD1	.	TRBJ2-6	TGTGCCAGCAGCTCGCGGACAGGAACCCTCTCTGGGGCCAACGTCCTGACTTTC	CASSSRTGTLSGANVLTF
TRBV6-5	.	few	TRBJ2-5	TGTGCCAGCAGTTACTCCTTCGGAGAGACCCAGTACTTC	CASSYSFGETQYF
TRBV7-9	TRBD1	.	TRBJ2-1	TGTGCCAGCAGCTCCAGGACAGGGGATGCCTACAATGAGCAGTTCTTC	CASSSRTGDAYNEQFF
TRBV14	.	.	TRBJ2-2	TGTGCCAGCAGCCCGCAGGACACCGCCGGGGAGCTGTTTTTT	CASSPQDTAGELFF
TRBV5-5	TRBD2	.	TRBJ2-5	TGTGCCAGCAGCTTGTCACAGACTAGCGGGAATGAGCAGTACTTC	CASSLSQTSGNEQYF
TRBV12-3/TRBV12-4	.	.	TRBJ2-1	TGTGCCAGCAGTTTGTTCAACGGTTACAATGAGCAGTTCTTC	CASSLFNGYNEQFF
TRBV25-1	TRBD2	.	TRBJ2-1	TGTGCCAGCAGTGCAGCGGGAGGGGATGAGCAGTTCTTC	CASSAAGGDEQFF
TRBV20-1	TRBD1	once	TRBJ1-6	TGCTCGAAGGGGACAGGGGCAAATTCACTCCCCCACTTT	CSKGTGANSLPHF
TRBV6-2/TRBV6-3	.	.	TRBJ2-2	TGTGCCAGCAGTTACGACCAGACGAACACCGGGGAGCTGTTTTTT	CASSYDQTNTGELFF